The rows below give T cell receptor beta chains drawn from one sample of a study of T cell repertoires in cytomegalovirus infection. MiXCR, run by TCRdb on the reads, gives a single entry per CDR3 protein. The profile shows 90,000 to 130,000 distinct CDR3 sequences, 9.5% to 13% of them singletons. No antigen has been assigned to these receptors. Sequenced input: PBMCs, sequenced either directly or after in vitro stimulation (not recorded which). Receptors were obtained from a human donor in good health (CMV status not recorded). Some clones in this sample may be carry-over from other donors' samples. Both conserved end residues are part of each CDR3. The order of the fields is J gene, CDR3 length, clone size, D gene, V gene, CDR3 protein, CDR3 DNA. The D gene is left open where the match is weak. The size of a clone is reported for some rows only, either as once, few or many, or as a class for expanded clones.

TRBJ2-3 12 NA NA TRBV28 CASSASGRTQYF TGTGCCAGCAGTGCCTCGGGAAGAACGCAGTATTTT
TRBJ2-7 15 NA TRBD1 TRBV7-9 CASSPRDSVPYEQYF TGTGCCAGCAGCCCACGGGACAGTGTACCCTACGAGCAGTACTTC
TRBJ1-5 17 many TRBD1 TRBV4-1 CASSQGKGAMGNQPQHF TGCGCCAGCAGCCAGGGCAAGGGGGCGATGGGTAATCAGCCCCAGCATTTT
TRBJ2-3 15 many NA TRBV6-1 CASSYNLATTDTQYF TGTGCCAGCAGTTATAACTTGGCTACCACAGATACGCAGTATTTT
TRBJ2-3 15 many TRBD2 TRBV5-4 CASSLGGRLTDTQYF TGTGCCAGCAGCTTAGGCGGGAGATTAACAGATACGCAGTATTTT
TRBJ1-4 14 NA NA TRBV10-3 CAISAQGSEEKLFF TGTGCCATCAGTGCTCAGGGTTCGGAAGAAAAACTGTTTTTT
TRBJ1-4 13 many NA TRBV6-6 CASSYVGFEKLFF TGTGCCAGCAGTTACGTCGGGTTCGAAAAACTGTTTTTT
TRBJ2-1 16 many NA TRBV12-5 CASGPTSGHLYNEQFF TGTGCTAGTGGTCCGACCTCGGGGCACCTCTACAATGAGCAGTTCTTC
TRBJ2-5 13 many NA TRBV7-2 CASSLGESETQYF TGTGCCAGCAGCTTGGGGGAGTCGGAGACCCAGTACTTC
TRBJ2-1 13 many TRBD2 TRBV11-2 CASSPGTTYEQFF TGTGCCAGCAGCCCCGGGACTACATATGAGCAGTTCTTC
TRBJ2-1 17 NA TRBD1 TRBV6-1 CASISGQAVLLGNEQFF TGTGCCAGCATTTCCGGACAGGCAGTTCTTTTGGGAAATGAGCAGTTCTTC
TRBJ1-5 14 few NA TRBV12-3/TRBV12-4 CASSQRDGGRSQHF TGTGCCAGCAGCCAACGGGACGGCGGGAGGTCCCAGCATTTT
TRBJ1-1 15 many NA TRBV7-9 CASSFGGAVNTEAFF TGTGCCAGCAGCTTTGGTGGAGCTGTGAACACTGAAGCTTTCTTT
TRBJ2-5 13 many NA TRBV7-2 CASSLSSGETQYF TGTGCCAGCAGCTTATCCTCGGGAGAGACCCAGTACTTC
TRBJ2-5 15 few TRBD2 TRBV10-3 CAISGLAGDGETQYF TGTGCCATCAGTGGACTAGCGGGAGATGGGGAGACCCAGTACTTC
TRBJ2-3 13 NA NA TRBV20-1 CSATGLSTDTQYF TGCAGTGCTACTGGACTGAGCACAGATACGCAGTATTTT
TRBJ2-7 13 many NA TRBV6-2/TRBV6-3 CASNLSGAYEQYF TGTGCCAGCAACCTGAGCGGTGCCTACGAGCAGTACTTC
TRBJ1-1 11 NA NA TRBV12-3/TRBV12-4 CASRADTEAFF TGTGCCAGCAGGGCAGACACTGAAGCTTTCTTT
TRBJ1-1 17 many NA TRBV28 CASSTPWRNGMNTEAFF TGTGCCAGCAGTACCCCATGGCGTAACGGTATGAACACTGAAGCTTTCTTT